This is a list of T cell receptor beta chains from one sample in a study of OX40 agonist ivuxolimab in advanced cancers. TCRdb's copy holds only in-frame clones and misses some; the assay was immunoSEQ multiplex PCR. Of fewer than 100,000 clones listed, around nine tenths were seen once; the top ten hold 10% to 15%. The input for sequencing was CD4+ or CD8+ T cells sorted from blood, taken in a trial of the OX40 agonist ivuxolimab. Every receptor here comes from an adult with an advanced solid tumor such as melanoma, head and neck, liver or kidney cancer. Both conserved end residues are part of each CDR3. The size field is filled for only some rows; it gives once, few, many or a size class.

>once|TRBV6-6
CASSLQRVGGNEQFF
>NA|TRBV11-1
CASSWTSGSPDTQYF
>NA|TRBV9
CASSPRPPYEQYF
>few|TRBV27
CASSFVGGRYGYTF
>NA|TRBV10-3
CAISEGRGPSYEQYF
>NA|TRBV27
CASSHMAAGTGELFF
>NA|TRBV10-3
CAISEGGDYGYTF
>NA|TRBV5-1
CASSPLLGFDEQFF
>NA|TRBV6-5
CASSYIRDRAYEQYF
>NA|TRBV27
CASSTPGQGRHEQYF
>once|TRBV7-6
CASSLVGVGNEQFF
>few|TRBV25-1
CASSQGPSGSEQYF
>NA|TRBV5-1
CASTPSLTGRDGYTF
>NA|TRBV5-6
CASSQGGGSSYGYTF
>NA|TRBV6-1
CASSELGRGGTEAFF
>NA|TRBV6-1
CASSGTAGGQETQYF
>NA|TRBV19
CASSIARTSDEQYF
>NA|TRBV7-9
CASSLSLSEAGRNNEQFF
>once|TRBV27
CASSYQPPPATNEKLFF
>NA|TRBV5-5
CASSLGIRYEQYF
>NA|TRBV19
CASSTTLTSGIDNEQFF
>NA|TRBV11-3
CASSRDRAYEQYF
>NA|TRBV18
CASSRPGQVYEQYF
>NA|TRBV19
CASSMGQNYEQYF
>few|TRBV28
CASTPGGLRRQIQETQYF
>NA|TRBV18
CASSPFTDTQYF
>NA|TRBV6-5
CASSYRSGGVREQYF
>NA|TRBV19
CASSMVGPSGREYNEQFF
>once|TRBV27
CASSPFLEAGGRNSPLHF
>NA|TRBV18
CASSPREFTSTEYTKNIQYF
>NA|TRBV13
CASSLPGGAETQYF
>once|TRBV5-5
CASVIGDTQYF
>NA|TRBV6-5
CASTQGDYEQYF
>NA|TRBV7-9
CASSKGAYNEQFF
>NA|TRBV27
CASSSASGYGYTF
>few|TRBV29-1
CSVEQDNYGYTF
>NA|TRBV20-1
CSATPTRGAFF
>NA|TRBV10-3
CAISDQLSGYTEAFF
>NA|TRBV2
CASSESSSYNSPLHF
>NA|TRBV20-1
CSASREYEQFF
>NA|TRBV6-6
CASSYSGLAAYEQYF
>NA|TRBV27
CASSLSGPGNQPQHF
>NA|TRBV21-1
CASSAHSEGYEQYF
>NA|TRBV6-5
CASSYSPSSNQPQHF
>NA|TRBV4-1
CASSQHLQGILTISGNTIYF
>NA|TRBV9
CASSVGGRSYNEQFF
>NA|TRBV4-1
CASSQEWEGTYEQYF
>NA|TRBV6-5
CASSYGLAGRYEQYF
>NA|TRBV5-1
CASSERAGRGETQYF
>NA|TRBV6-1
CASWAAYEQYF
>NA|TRBV10-3
CAISRTDSNQPQHF